The 14 T cell receptor beta chains in this list originate from one sample, sequenced in a study of cytotoxic CD8 clonotypes in ibrutinib-treated CLL. Sequencing was performed with immunoSEQ multiplex PCR; in TCRdb, only in-frame clones are kept and a portion is missing. Altogether hundreds of thousands of clones are present, about three quarters being singletons, with the ten largest covering 15%. The material sequenced was PBMCs, taken after 24 months of ibrutinib treatment. These receptor sequences come from a human donor with chronic lymphocytic leukemia.

The V call is TRBV4-1, the J call TRBJ2-1, with 9 bases matching TRBD1. With V trimmed by 1 base and J by 5 bases, 9 bases remained unmatched. The CDR3 is 17 amino acids. The germline CDR1 and CDR2 sequences are MGHRA and YSYEKL. The CDR3 sequence is CASSQVGQGRFDNEQFF. The CDR3 coding sequence is TGCGCCAGCAGCCAAGTCGGACAGGGGAGGTTCGACAATGAGCAGTTCTTC.

V and J are TRBV30 and TRBJ1-1; TRBD1 is a possible D gene (5 bases). Germline V gene data show CDR1 as GTSNPN and CDR2 as SVGIG (reference sequence). V was clipped by 0 bases and J by 1 base, with 12 bases between them. The CDR3 extends over 15 amino acids. The CDR3 region has the DNA TGTGCCTGGAGTGTACCCGGGACGACGAACACTGAAGCTTTCTTT. This encodes CAWSVPGTTNTEAFF.

This clone appeared a few times. This chain connects TRBV29-1 to TRBJ2-2; D uncertain. This CDR3 has 13 amino acids. The V end was cut by 6 bases, the J end by 1 base, with 9 bases between. CDR1 and CDR2 (germline): SQVTM, ANQGSEA. CDR3 nucleotides: TGCAGCGTCCCGAGTGGGAACACCGGGGAGCTGTTTTTT. It translates to CSVPSGNTGELFF.

This clone was found a few times. The chain uses TRBV18 and TRBJ1-4, with D perhaps TRBD1 (5 bases). The V gene lost 0 bases and the J gene lost 8 bases, with 7 bases spanning the gap. Looked up from germline, CDR1 is KGHSH and CDR2 is LQKENI. The CDR3 has 13 residues. CDR3 sequence: CASSPPGVEKLFF. The CDR3 DNA reads as TGTGCCAGCTCACCACCGGGGGTGGAAAAACTGTTTTTT.

V is TRBV7-3 and J is TRBJ2-6; no clear D gene. The CDR3 runs 15 residues. Germline loops: CDR1 SGHTA, CDR2 FQGTGA. V was cut by 2 bases and J by 2 bases, with 7 bases left in between. This CDR3 reads CASSLGYTGANVLTF. The DNA for the CDR3 is TGTGCCAGCAGCTTAGGGTACACTGGGGCCAACGTCCTGACTTTC.

In this sample, this clone turned up once. The chain combines TRBV5-6 with TRBJ1-2, with 8 bases fitting TRBD1. The CDR3 covers 13 residues. Per germline, CDR1 SGHDT and CDR2 YYEEEE. V gave up 4 bases and J gave up 2 bases; unmatched junction bases: 1. The CDR3 sequence: CASSPGGNYGYTF. In nucleotides, the CDR3 is TGTGCCAGCAGCCCAGGGGGCAACTATGGCTACACCTTC.

The chain joins TRBV28 to TRBJ1-5, with TRBD1 matching over 10 bases. Losses at the gene ends were 4 bases for V and 2 bases for J; bases not matched to a gene: 5. This CDR3 region has 16 residues. Germline CDR1 MDHEN, CDR2 SYDVKM. CDR3 nucleotide sequence: TGTGCCAGCAGTTCACTCGGGACAGGGGGCAATCAGCCCCAGCATTTT. It specifies CASSSLGTGGNQPQHF.

The chain recombines TRBV27 with TRBJ2-2; unclear D gene. Per germline, CDR1 MNHEY and CDR2 SMNVEV (reference sequence). The germline V and J ends were trimmed by 5 bases and 1 base, with 11 bases remaining between them. The CDR3 is 15 amino acids. CDR3: CASSVGPRNTGELFF. The CDR3 DNA reads as TGTGCCAGCAGTGTCGGGCCTCGGAACACCGGGGAGCTGTTTTTT.

This clone occurred once. The chain uses TRBV5-6 and TRBJ1-3, with a tentative D call TRBD1 (5 bases). Trimming left V 4 bases short and J 1 base short, with 9 bases between. The CDR3 is 14 residues long. The V gene's germline CDR1 is SGHDT and CDR2 YYEEEE. Here the CDR3 DNA reads TGTGCCAGCAGCGAGGGGAATTCTGGAAACACCATATATTTT. It codes for CASSEGNSGNTIYF.

The chain recombines TRBV29-1 with TRBJ2-6; D gene uncertain. The CDR3 loop spans 14 amino acids. V lost 3 bases and J 2 bases, leaving 8 bases between the germline ends. CDR1 SQVTM and CDR2 ANQGSEA come from the germline V gene. CDR3 sequence reads: CSVEGLAGANVLTF. The CDR3 region has the DNA TGCAGCGTTGAGGGATTAGCTGGGGCCAACGTCCTGACTTTC.

This chain connects TRBV6-5 to TRBJ2-1; D is unresolved. The V gene lost 6 bases and the J gene lost 0 bases, with 12 bases spanning the gap. The CDR3 is made up of 15 amino acids. The V gene's germline CDR1 is MNHEY and CDR2 SVGAGI. CDR3 region: CASRRDWSSYNEQFF. Written as DNA, the CDR3 is TGTGCCAGCAGACGCGACTGGAGCTCCTACAATGAGCAGTTCTTC.

V and J are TRBV28 and TRBJ1-2; D may be TRBD1 (5 bases). V gave up 6 bases and J gave up 4 bases, with 12 bases separating them. CDR1 and CDR2 from the germline V gene are MDHEN and SYDVKM. The CDR3 runs to 13 residues. As DNA, the CDR3 is TGTGCCAGCAGCTCGGGACGGTCCTATGGCTACACCTTC. Translation: CASSSGRSYGYTF.

The genes are TRBV27 and TRBJ2-7, with D perhaps being TRBD1 or TRBD2 (6 bases each). The V gene lost 6 bases and the J gene lost 2 bases, with 14 bases spanning the gap. The CDR3 has 14 amino acids. Germline V gene lookup returns CDR1 MNHEY and CDR2 SMNVEV (reference sequence). This CDR3 is CASSIDGGPYEQYF. The CDR3 DNA reads TGTGCCAGCAGCATCGACGGGGGCCCCTACGAGCAGTACTTC.

The chain recombines TRBV28 with TRBJ2-1, with D perhaps TRBD2 (5 bases). V was clipped by 0 bases and J by 8 bases, with 8 bases between them. This CDR3 contains 13 residues. Germline values: CDR1 MDHEN, CDR2 SYDVKM. CDR3 nucleotide sequence: TGTGCCAGCAGTTTATGGAGGGTCGATGAGCAGTTCTTC. The encoded protein is CASSLWRVDEQFF.